This passage covers 20 T cell receptor beta chains from one sample sequenced in a study of blood T cell repertoires in COVID-19 (dated by TCRdb to 2020 to 2021). Library preparation was by the immunoSEQ multiplex PCR assay. Not all clones reach the TCRdb copy of this immuneACCESS table, which keeps in-frame sequences only. Checked studies attribute under half of the gap to unresolved V genes and leave the rest unexplained. For this sample there are approximately 170,000 clones; approximately 80% appear just once. About an eighth of the sample is held by the ten biggest clonotypes. The sample was peripheral blood. These receptors originate from an older man who had recovered from COVID-19.

This clone has ten or more counts. The chain combines TRBV30 with TRBJ2-7; 7 nucleotides agree with TRBD1. This CDR3 has 15 amino acids. V shed 0 bases and J 2 bases; nucleotides not matched to a gene: 7. Germline V CDR1 and CDR2: GTSNPN, SVGIG (reference sequence). The CDR3 coding sequence is TGTGCCTGGAGTGTAGGGACAGACCAGACCTACGAGCAGTACTTC. This gives the protein CAWSVGTDQTYEQYF.

This clone was counted only a few times. CDR3 residues: CSVGGTGVEPSTDTQYF. The CDR3 coding sequence is TGCAGCGTTGGGGGGACAGGGGTCGAGCCTAGCACAGATACGCAGTATTTT. The V call is TRBV29-1, the J call TRBJ2-3; 10 nucleotides line up with TRBD1. The V gene end was trimmed by 4 bases and the J gene end by 0 bases; junction bases not matched to a gene: 10. CDR1 is SQVTM, CDR2 ANQGSEA, per germline. The CDR3 is 17 amino acids.

The V and J genes are TRBV19 and TRBJ2-1, with 7 bases matching TRBD2. This CDR3 is 14 amino acids long. The V gene end was trimmed by 1 base and the J gene end by 3 bases; junction bases not matched to a gene: 0. CDR1 and CDR2 from the germline V gene are LNHDA and SQIVND (reference sequence). The CDR3 region is CASSIASGYNEQFF. The CDR3 DNA follows: TGTGCCAGTAGTATAGCTAGCGGCTACAATGAGCAGTTCTTC.

V is TRBV15 and J is TRBJ2-2, with D unclear. V gave up 1 base and J gave up 7 bases, with 10 bases separating them. This CDR3 is 14 amino acids long. CDR1 is LNHNV and CDR2 is YYDKDF in the germline V gene (reference sequence). In nucleotides, the CDR3 is TGTGCCACCAGCAGAGGCCCCCCGGGCGGGGAGCTGTTTTTT. It codes for CATSRGPPGGELFF. Drawing the rest from reference TRBV15 and TRBJ2-2, the complete variable domain is DAMVIQNPRYQVTQFGKPVTLSCSQTLNHNVMYWYQQKSSQAPKLLFHYYDKDFNNEADTPDNFQSRRPNTSFCFLDIRSPGLGDTAMYLCATSRGPPGGELFFGEGSRLTVL.

A note on this clone: The junction departs from germline at one end; a sequencing error may be responsible. V gene TRBV15 combines with J gene TRBJ2-5; 13 bases match TRBD2. CDR1 LNHNV and CDR2 YYDKDF come from the germline V gene (reference sequence). This CDR3 has 17 residues. CDR3 loop: CATTRALAGGGTETQYF. For the CDR3, the DNA is TGTGCCACCACCAGAGCACTAGCGGGAGGGGGGACAGAGACCCAGTACTTC. Complete variable domain (other parts from reference TRBV15 and TRBJ2-5): DAMVIQNPRYQVTQFGKPVTLSCSQTLNHNVMYWYQQKSSQAPKLLFHYYDKDFNNEADTPDNFQSRRPNTSFCFLDIRSPGLGDTAMYLCATTRALAGGGTETQYFGPGTRLLVL.

The genes are TRBV7-6 and TRBJ1-3; no definite D call. CDR3 length: 22 residues. The germline gives CDR1 SGHVS, CDR2 FNYEAQ. V dropped 5 bases and J dropped 0 bases, with 32 bases sitting between them. For the CDR3, the DNA is TGTGCCAGCAGCCTCTATCCTTTGGCCTATAAACAGTCCCTAAGCTCTGGAAACACCATATATTTT. This encodes CASSLYPLAYKQSLSSGNTIYF.

J is TRBJ2-7 and V is TRBV28, with D possibly being TRBD2 (6 bases). CDR1 and CDR2 from the germline V gene are MDHEN and SYDVKM. The V end lost 6 bases, the J end lost 0 bases, and 12 bases lay between the germline ends. This CDR3 is built from 14 residues. The CDR3 DNA follows: TGTGCCAGCAGACTTAGCGGAAGCTCCTACGAGCAGTACTTC. Encoded protein: CASRLSGSSYEQYF.

The chain uses TRBV6-6 and TRBJ1-5; the D is unclear. Germline assignment: CDR1 MNHNY and CDR2 SVGAGI (reference sequence). CDR3 length: 12 amino acids. Trimming left V 4 bases short and J 4 bases short, with 5 bases between. The CDR3 loop reads CASSSQNQPQHF. In nucleotides, the CDR3 is TGTGCCAGCAGTTCTCAGAATCAGCCCCAGCATTTT.

This chain connects TRBV6-2 or TRBV6-3 to TRBJ2-7; 7 bases agree with TRBD1. Per germline, CDR1 MNHEY and CDR2 SVGEGT. The CDR3 length is 13 residues. J lost 12 bases, V lost 5 bases, and 13 bases had no gene match. The CDR3 loop is CASSNRQGFLGYF. The CDR3 DNA reads TGTGCCAGCAGTAACCGACAGGGTTTCTTGGGGTACTTC.

This clone occurred a few times. The CDR3 nucleotides read TGTGCCAGTAGTACGGGACACCGAGGGGGCAATCAGCCCCAGCATTTT. Translated: CASSTGHRGGNQPQHF. The chain employs TRBV19 and TRBJ1-5; weak D call: TRBD1 (6 bases). CDR1 is LNHDA and CDR2 is SQIVND in the germline V gene (reference sequence). There are 16 residues in the CDR3. Trimming took off 4 bases at V and 2 bases at J, with 15 bases between the two ends.

This sequence joins TRBV19 and TRBJ2-2; TRBD2 aligns across 7 bases. This CDR3 has 14 residues. Germline values: CDR1 LNHDA, CDR2 SQIVND (reference sequence). The V gene end was trimmed by 5 bases and the J gene end by 4 bases; junction bases not matched to a gene: 4. Here the CDR3 reads CASSLGEGTGELFF. DNA for the CDR3: TGTGCCAGTAGTTTGGGGGAGGGCACCGGGGAGCTGTTTTTT.

The chain carries TRBV6-5 and TRBJ2-7, with no clear D. Trimming shortened V by 6 bases and J by 2 bases, and 11 bases separated the two germline ends. The length of the CDR3 is 13 residues. Germline CDR1 is MNHEY and CDR2 is SVGAGI. CDR3 sequence: CASSAGPPYEQYF. The CDR3 coding sequence is TGTGCCAGCAGCGCTGGCCCCCCCTACGAGCAGTACTTC.

This chain uses TRBV5-6 with TRBJ1-1, with D hard to call. Germline CDR1 SGHDT, CDR2 YYEEEE. The V and J ends lost 7 bases and 1 base respectively, with 23 bases between them. CDR3 length equals 17 residues. In DNA form, the CDR3 reads TGTGCCAGCGGCCTCCGAGGAGTTGGAAGAACGAACACTGAAGCTTTCTTT. Encoded protein: CASGLRGVGRTNTEAFF.

V is TRBV10-3 and J is TRBJ1-2; no clear D. The germline CDR1 and CDR2 sequences are ENHRY and SYGVKD. The CDR3 is 13 residues long. The V and J ends lost 7 bases and 6 bases respectively, with 15 bases between them. The CDR3 region has the DNA TGTGCCATCACCCGCAGGTCCCAGGATGGCTACACCTTC. Translating gives CAITRRSQDGYTF.

This rearrangement joins TRBV27 to TRBJ1-2; no reliable D call. Germline V gene data show CDR1 as MNHEY and CDR2 as SMNVEV (reference sequence). This CDR3 has 14 residues. The V end was cut by 0 bases, the J end by 8 bases, with 13 bases between. The CDR3 bases are TGTGCCAGCAGTTTATCGATCGGGGTAGGAGGCTACACCTTC. Encoded protein: CASSLSIGVGGYTF.

V and J are TRBV7-8 and TRBJ1-3; D might be TRBD1 (5 bases). This CDR3 contains 15 residues. V lost 5 bases to trimming and J lost 0 bases, with 11 bases between them. Germline CDR1 is SGHVS and CDR2 is FQNEAQ. The DNA of the CDR3 is TGTGCCAGCAGCCCGACAGTTAGCTCTGGAAACACCATATATTTT. It codes for CASSPTVSSGNTIYF.

The chain joins TRBV28 to TRBJ1-1; 7 nucleotides agree with TRBD1. The V segment lost 5 bases and the J segment 7 bases; nucleotides outside the gene matches: 7. The CDR3 totals 13 residues. The germline V gene encodes CDR1 MDHEN and CDR2 SYDVKM. Written as DNA, the CDR3 is TGTGCCAGCAGTCCGGGACAGTCTATTGAAGCTTTCTTT. Its translation: CASSPGQSIEAFF.

J is TRBJ2-1 and V is TRBV29-1, with 9 bases fitting TRBD2. CDR3 length equals 14 residues. Germline assignment: CDR1 SQVTM and CDR2 ANQGSEA. Trimming took 2 bases from V and 7 from J; bases not matched to a gene: 6. The CDR3 sequence is CSVEQAGGGNEQFF. The CDR3 bases are TGCAGCGTTGAACAAGCGGGAGGAGGGAATGAGCAGTTCTTC.

The rearrangement links TRBV2 to TRBJ2-6; 10 bases agree with TRBD1. This CDR3 contains 16 residues. Trimming took 6 bases from V and 2 from J; bases not matched to a gene: 4. Germline-derived CDR1 and CDR2 are SNHLY and FYNNEI. The CDR3, as DNA: TGTGCCAGCAGAACCGGGACAGGGGCTGGGGCCAACGTCCTGACTTTC. It specifies CASRTGTGAGANVLTF.

This clone was recorded a few times. The sample has other DNA sequences that encode this CDR3 too. V usage is TRBV5-1 and J usage is TRBJ1-5, with 9 bases fitting TRBD1. CDR1 is SGHRS and CDR2 is YFSETQ in the germline V gene. V was clipped by 0 bases and J by 2 bases; unmatched bases: 0. The CDR3 contains 15 residues. The CDR3 DNA reads TGCGCCAGCAGCTTGGGACAGGGGGGCAATCAGCCCCAGCATTTT. This encodes CASSLGQGGNQPQHF.